This T cell receptor beta chain was identified during a study of blood T cell repertoires in COVID-19. Authors' data handling: Nucleated cell number was recorded as an estimate derived from reference gene primer amplification. The table came from immunoSEQ multiplex PCR; TCRdb's copy has only in-frame clones and leaves some out. D and trimming were read from the DNA, whereas the V and J calls and clone size are those reported in that table. The sample has tens of thousands of clones; about 86% are singletons. Per the germline V gene, CDR1 is LGHDT and CDR2 is YNNKEL (reference sequence). This CDR3 has 16 residues. V was clipped by 2 bases and J by 4 bases, with 15 bases between them.

The rearrangement joins TRBV3-1 (or the pseudogene TRBV3-2) to TRBJ1-3; D not certain. Sequencing was done on a sample of peripheral blood. The TCR comes from a man in his fifties with acute or convalescent COVID-19. CDR3 sequence: CASSQTRVSFGNTIYF. The CDR3 region has the DNA TGTGCCAGCAGCCAAACTCGGGTATCGTTCGGAAACACCATATATTTT.